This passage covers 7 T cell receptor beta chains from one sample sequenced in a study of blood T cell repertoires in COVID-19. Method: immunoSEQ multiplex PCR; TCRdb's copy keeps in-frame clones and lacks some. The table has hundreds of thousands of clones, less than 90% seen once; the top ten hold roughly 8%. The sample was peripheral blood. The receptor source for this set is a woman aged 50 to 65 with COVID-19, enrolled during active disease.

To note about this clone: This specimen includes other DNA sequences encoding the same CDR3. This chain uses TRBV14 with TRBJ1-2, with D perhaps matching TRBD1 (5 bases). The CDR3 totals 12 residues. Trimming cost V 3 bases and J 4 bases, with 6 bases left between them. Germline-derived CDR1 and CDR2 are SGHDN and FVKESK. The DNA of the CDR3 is TGTGCCAGCAGCCAGGGGGGCTATGGCTACACCTTC. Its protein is CASSQGGYGYTF.

CDR3 sequence (DNA): TGTGCCAGCAGCCACCGGGATACGCAGTATTTT. Protein product: CASSHRDTQYF. This chain connects TRBV3-1 (or the pseudogene TRBV3-2) to TRBJ2-3; D gene unclear. Germline V lookup: CDR1 LGHDT, CDR2 YNNKEL (reference sequence). V was trimmed by 3 bases and J by 6 bases, leaving 4 bases between them. This CDR3 has 11 amino acids.

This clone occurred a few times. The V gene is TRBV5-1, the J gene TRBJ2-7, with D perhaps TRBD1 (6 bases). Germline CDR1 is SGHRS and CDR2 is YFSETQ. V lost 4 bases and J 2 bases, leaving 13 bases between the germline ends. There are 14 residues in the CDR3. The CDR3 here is CASSPGTTTYEQYF. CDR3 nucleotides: TGCGCCAGCAGCCCCGGGACAACGACCTACGAGCAGTACTTC.

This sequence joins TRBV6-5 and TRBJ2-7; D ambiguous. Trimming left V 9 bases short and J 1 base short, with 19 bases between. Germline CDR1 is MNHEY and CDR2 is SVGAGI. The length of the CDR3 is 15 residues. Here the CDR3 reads CASLTYDRFSYEQYF. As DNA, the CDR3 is TGTGCCAGTCTAACCTATGATAGATTTTCCTACGAGCAGTACTTC.

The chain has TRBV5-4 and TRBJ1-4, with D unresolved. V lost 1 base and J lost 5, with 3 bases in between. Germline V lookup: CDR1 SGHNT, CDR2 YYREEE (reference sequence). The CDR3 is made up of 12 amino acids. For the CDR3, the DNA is TGTGCCAGCAGCTTGTCGAATGAAAAACTGTTTTTT. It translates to CASSLSNEKLFF. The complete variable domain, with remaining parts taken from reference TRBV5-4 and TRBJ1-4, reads ETGVTQSPTHLIKTRGQQVTLRCSSQSGHNTVSWYQQALGQGPQFIFQYYREEENGRGNFPPRFSGLQFPNYSSELNVNALELDDSALYLCASSLSNEKLFFGSGTQLSVL.

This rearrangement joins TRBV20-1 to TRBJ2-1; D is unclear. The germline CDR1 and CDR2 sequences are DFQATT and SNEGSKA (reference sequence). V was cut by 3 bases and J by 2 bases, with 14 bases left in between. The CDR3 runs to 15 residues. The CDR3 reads CSASPGSQPYNEQFF. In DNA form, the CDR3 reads TGCAGTGCTAGTCCCGGTAGCCAGCCCTACAATGAGCAGTTCTTC.

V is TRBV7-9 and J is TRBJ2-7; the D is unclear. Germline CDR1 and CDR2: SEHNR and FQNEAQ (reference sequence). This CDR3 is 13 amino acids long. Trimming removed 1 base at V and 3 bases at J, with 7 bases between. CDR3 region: CASSLGQNYEQYF. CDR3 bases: TGTGCCAGCAGCTTAGGCCAGAACTACGAGCAGTACTTC.